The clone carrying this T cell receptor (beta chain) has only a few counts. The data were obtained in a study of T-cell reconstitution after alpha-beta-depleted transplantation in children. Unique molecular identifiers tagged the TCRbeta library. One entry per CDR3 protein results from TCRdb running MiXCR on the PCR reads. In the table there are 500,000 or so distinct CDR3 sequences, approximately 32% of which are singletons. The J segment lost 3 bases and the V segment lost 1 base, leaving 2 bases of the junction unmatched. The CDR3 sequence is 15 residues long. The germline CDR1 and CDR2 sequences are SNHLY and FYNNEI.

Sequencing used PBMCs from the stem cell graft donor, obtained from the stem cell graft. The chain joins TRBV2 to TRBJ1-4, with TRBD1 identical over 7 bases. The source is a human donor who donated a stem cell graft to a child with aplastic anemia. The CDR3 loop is CASSEVGQPNEKLFF. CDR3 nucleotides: TGTGCCAGCAGTGAAGTGGGACAGCCTAATGAAAAACTGTTTTTT.